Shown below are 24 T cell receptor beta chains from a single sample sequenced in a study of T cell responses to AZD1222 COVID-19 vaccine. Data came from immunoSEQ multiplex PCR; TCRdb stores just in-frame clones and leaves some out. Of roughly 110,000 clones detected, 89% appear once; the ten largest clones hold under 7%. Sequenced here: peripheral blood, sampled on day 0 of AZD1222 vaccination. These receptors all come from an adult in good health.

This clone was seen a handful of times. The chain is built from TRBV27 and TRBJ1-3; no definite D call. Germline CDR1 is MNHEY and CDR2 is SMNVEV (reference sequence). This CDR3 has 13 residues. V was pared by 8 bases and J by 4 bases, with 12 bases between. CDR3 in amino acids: CASGNSIGNTIYF. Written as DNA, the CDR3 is TGTGCCAGCGGGAACTCCATAGGAAACACCATATATTTT.

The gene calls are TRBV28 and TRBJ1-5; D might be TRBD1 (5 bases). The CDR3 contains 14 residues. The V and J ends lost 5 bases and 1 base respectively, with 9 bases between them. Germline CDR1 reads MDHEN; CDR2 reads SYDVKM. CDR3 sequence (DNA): TGTGCCAGCAGTAGAGAGGGGAGCAATCAGCCCCAGCATTTT. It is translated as CASSREGSNQPQHF.

The CDR3 DNA sequence: TGTGCCAGCAGGCGAAGGGCGGCTAGCGGGAGGGCAAGCACAGATACGCAGTATTTT. This codes for CASRRRAASGRASTDTQYF. V gene TRBV2 combines with J gene TRBJ2-3; 12 bases align to TRBD2. This CDR3 region has 19 residues. V lost 6 bases to trimming and J lost 0 bases; unmatched junction nucleotides: 13. From germline, CDR1 is SNHLY and CDR2 FYNNEI. The whole variable domain, filled in from reference TRBV2 and TRBJ2-3, reads EPEVTQTPSHQVTQMGQEVILRCVPISNHLYFYWYRQILGQKVEFLVSFYNNEISEKSEIFDDQFSVERPDGSNFTLKIRSTKLEDSAMYFCASRRRAASGRASTDTQYFGPGTRLTVL.

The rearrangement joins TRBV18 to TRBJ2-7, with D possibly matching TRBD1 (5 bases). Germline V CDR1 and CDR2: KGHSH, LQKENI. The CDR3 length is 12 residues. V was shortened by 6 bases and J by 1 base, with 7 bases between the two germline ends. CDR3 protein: CASSDSSYEQYF. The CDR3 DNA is TGTGCCAGCTCCGACAGTTCCTACGAGCAGTACTTC. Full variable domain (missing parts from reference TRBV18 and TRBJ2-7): NAGVMQNPRHLVRRRGQEARLRCSPMKGHSHVYWYRQLPEEGLKFMVYLQKENIIDESGMPKERFSAEFPKEGPSILRIQQVVRGDSAAYFCASSDSSYEQYFGPGTRLTVT.

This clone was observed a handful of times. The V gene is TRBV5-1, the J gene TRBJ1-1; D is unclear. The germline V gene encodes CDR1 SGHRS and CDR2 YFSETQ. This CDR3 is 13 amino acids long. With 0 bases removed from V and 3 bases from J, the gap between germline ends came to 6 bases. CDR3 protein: CASSLGQYTEAFF. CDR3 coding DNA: TGCGCCAGCAGCTTGGGACAATACACTGAAGCTTTCTTT.

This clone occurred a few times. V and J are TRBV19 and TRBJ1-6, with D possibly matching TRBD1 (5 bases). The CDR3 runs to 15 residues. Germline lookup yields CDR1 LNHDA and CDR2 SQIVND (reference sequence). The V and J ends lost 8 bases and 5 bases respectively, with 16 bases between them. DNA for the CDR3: TGTGCCAGTGCTTCCCGGGACGGAAATAATTCACCCCTCCACTTT. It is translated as CASASRDGNNSPLHF.

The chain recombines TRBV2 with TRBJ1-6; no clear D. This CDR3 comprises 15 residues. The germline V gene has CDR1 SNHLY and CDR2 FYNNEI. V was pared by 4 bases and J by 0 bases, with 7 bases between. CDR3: CASSGRSSYNSPLHF. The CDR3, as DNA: TGTGCCAGCAGTGGCAGGAGCTCCTATAATTCACCCCTCCACTTT.

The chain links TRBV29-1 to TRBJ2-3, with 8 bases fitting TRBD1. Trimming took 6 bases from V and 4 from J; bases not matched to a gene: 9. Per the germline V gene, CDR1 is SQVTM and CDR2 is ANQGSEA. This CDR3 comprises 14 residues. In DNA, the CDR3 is TGCAGCGTGAACAAGGGACAGGTTGCAGATACGCAGTATTTT. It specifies CSVNKGQVADTQYF.

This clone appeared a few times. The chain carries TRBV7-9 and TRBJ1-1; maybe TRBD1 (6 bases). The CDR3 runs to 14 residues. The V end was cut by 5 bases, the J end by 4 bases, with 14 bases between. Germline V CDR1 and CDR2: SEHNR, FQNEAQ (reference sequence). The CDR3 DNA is TGTGCCAGCAGCCGGGCCCAGGGGTCCACTGAAGCTTTCTTT. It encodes CASSRAQGSTEAFF. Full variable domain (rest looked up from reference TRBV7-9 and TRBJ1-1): DTGVSQNPRHKITKRGQNVTFRCDPISEHNRLYWYRQTLGQGPEFLTYFQNEAQLEKSRLLSDRFSAERPKGSFSTLEIQRTEQGDSAMYLCASSRAQGSTEAFFGQGTRLTVV.

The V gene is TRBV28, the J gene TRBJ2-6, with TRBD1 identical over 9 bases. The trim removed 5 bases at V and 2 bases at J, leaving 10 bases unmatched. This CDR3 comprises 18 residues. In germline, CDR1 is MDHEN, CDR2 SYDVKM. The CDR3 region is CASSVPQGADAGANVLTF. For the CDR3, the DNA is TGTGCCAGCAGTGTCCCACAGGGGGCTGATGCTGGGGCCAACGTCCTGACTTTC.

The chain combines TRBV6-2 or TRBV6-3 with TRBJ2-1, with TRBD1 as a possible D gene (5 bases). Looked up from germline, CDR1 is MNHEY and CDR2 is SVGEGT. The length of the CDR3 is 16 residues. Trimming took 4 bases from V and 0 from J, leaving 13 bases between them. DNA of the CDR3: TGTGCCAGCAGTTCTTACCCCAGGGCCTCCTACAATGAGCAGTTCTTC. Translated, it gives CASSSYPRASYNEQFF.

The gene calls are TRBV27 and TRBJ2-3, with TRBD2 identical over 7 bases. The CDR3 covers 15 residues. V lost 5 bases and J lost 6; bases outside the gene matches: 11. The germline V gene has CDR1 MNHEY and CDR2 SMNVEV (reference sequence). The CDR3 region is CASSPTGGEGDTQYF. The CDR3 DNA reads TGTGCCAGCAGTCCGACGGGAGGCGAAGGGGATACGCAGTATTTT.

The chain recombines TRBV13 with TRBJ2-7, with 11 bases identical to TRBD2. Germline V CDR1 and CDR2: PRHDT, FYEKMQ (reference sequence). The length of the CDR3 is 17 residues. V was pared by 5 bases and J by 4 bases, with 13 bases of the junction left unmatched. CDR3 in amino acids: CASSPREGTSGLYEQYF. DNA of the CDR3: TGTGCCAGCAGCCCCCGGGAGGGGACTAGCGGCCTTTACGAGCAGTACTTC.

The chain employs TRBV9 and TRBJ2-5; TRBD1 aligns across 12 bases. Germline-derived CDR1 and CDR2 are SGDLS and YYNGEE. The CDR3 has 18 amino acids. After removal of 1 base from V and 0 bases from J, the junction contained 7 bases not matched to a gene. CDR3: CASSVTGQGAPNQETQYF. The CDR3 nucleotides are TGTGCCAGCAGCGTAACGGGACAGGGGGCGCCCAACCAAGAGACCCAGTACTTC.

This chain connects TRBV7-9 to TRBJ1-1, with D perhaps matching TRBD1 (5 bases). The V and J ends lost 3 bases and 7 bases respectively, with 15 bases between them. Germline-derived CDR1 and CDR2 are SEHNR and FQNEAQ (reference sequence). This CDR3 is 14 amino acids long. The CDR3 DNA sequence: TGTGCCAGCAGCTTTGAGATCAGGGCCCTTGAAGCTTTCTTT. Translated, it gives CASSFEIRALEAFF. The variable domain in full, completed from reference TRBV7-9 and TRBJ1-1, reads DTGVSQNPRHKITKRGQNVTFRCDPISEHNRLYWYRQTLGQGPEFLTYFQNEAQLEKSRLLSDRFSAERPKGSFSTLEIQRTEQGDSAMYLCASSFEIRALEAFFGQGTRLTVV.

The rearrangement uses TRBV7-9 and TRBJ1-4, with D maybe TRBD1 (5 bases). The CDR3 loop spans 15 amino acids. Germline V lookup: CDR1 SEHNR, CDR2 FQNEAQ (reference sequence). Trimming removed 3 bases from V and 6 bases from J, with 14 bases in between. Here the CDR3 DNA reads TGTGCCAGCAGCTTGGCAGGGTCAGTTTATGAAAAACTGTTTTTT. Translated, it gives CASSLAGSVYEKLFF.

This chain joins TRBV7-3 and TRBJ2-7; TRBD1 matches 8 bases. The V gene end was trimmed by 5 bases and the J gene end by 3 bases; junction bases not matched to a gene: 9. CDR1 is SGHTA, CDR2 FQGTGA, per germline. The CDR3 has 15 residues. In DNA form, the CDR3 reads TGTGCCAGCAGCCCAGCCCGGACAGGGATCTACGAGCAGTACTTC. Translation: CASSPARTGIYEQYF.

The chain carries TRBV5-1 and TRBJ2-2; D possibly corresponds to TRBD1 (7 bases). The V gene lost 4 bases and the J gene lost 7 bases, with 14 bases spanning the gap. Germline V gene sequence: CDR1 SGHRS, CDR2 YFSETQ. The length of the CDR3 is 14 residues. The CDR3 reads CASSRQGGDGELFF. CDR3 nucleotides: TGCGCCAGCAGCAGGCAGGGGGGAGACGGGGAGCTGTTTTTT.

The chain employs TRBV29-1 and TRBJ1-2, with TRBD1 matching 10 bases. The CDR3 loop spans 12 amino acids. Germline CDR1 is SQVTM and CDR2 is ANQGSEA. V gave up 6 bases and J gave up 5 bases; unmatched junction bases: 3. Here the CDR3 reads CSVSDRGYGYTF. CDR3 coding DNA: TGCAGCGTCTCGGACAGGGGGTATGGCTACACCTTC. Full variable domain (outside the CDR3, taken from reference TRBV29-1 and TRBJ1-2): SAVISQKPSRDICQRGTSLTIQCQVDSQVTMMFWYRQQPGQSLTLIATANQGSEATYESGFVIDKFPISRPNLTFSTLTVSNMSPEDSSIYLCSVSDRGYGYTFGSGTRLTVV.

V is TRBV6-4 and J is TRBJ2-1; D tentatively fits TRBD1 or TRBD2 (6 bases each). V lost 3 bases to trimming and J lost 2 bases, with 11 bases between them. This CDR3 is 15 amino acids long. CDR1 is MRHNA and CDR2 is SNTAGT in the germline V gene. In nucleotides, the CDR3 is TGTGCCAGCAGTGATGAAGGGGGGCCCTACAATGAGCAGTTCTTC. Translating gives CASSDEGGPYNEQFF.

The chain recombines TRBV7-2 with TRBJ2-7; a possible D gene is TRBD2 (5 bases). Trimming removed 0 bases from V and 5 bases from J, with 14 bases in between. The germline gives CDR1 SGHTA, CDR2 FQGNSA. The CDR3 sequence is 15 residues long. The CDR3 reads CASSLARAVRDEQYF. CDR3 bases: TGTGCCAGCAGCTTAGCGAGGGCAGTTAGGGACGAGCAGTACTTC.

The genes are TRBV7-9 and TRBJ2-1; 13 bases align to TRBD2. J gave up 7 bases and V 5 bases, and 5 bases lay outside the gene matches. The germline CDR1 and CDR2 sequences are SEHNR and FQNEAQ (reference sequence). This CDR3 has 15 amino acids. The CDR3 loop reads CASSRGLAGKNEQFF. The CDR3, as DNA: TGTGCCAGCAGCCGGGGACTAGCGGGAAAAAATGAGCAGTTCTTC.

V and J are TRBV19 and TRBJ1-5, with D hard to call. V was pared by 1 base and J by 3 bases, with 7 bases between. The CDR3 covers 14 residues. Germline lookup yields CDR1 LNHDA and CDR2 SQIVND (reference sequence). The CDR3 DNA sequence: TGTGCCAGTAGTATAGCCCCCTACAATCAGCCCCAGCATTTT. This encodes CASSIAPYNQPQHF. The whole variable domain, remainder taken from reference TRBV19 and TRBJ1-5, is DGGITQSPKYLFRKEGQNVTLSCEQNLNHDAMYWYRQDPGQGLRLIYYSQIVNDFQKGDIAEGYSVSREKKESFPLTVTSAQKNPTAFYLCASSIAPYNQPQHFGDGTRLSIL.

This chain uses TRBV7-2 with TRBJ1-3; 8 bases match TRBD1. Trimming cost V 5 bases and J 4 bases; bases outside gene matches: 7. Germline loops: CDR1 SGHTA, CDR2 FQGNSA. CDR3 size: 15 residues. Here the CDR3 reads CASSTQGAHGNTIYF. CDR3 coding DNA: TGTGCCAGCAGCACCCAGGGGGCGCACGGAAACACCATATATTTT.